Each of the 16 T cell receptor beta chains below was sequenced from the same sample in a study of shared clonotypes between healthy human individuals. The repertoire was sequenced with immunoSEQ multiplex PCR; TCRdb's copy has only in-frame clones and lacks some. The sample lists hundreds of thousands of clones, roughly 79% occurring once. Sequenced material: PBMCs. These receptors came from a woman aged 40 to 55 in good health. Some clones in this sample may be carry-over from other donors' samples.

The genes are TRBV19 and TRBJ1-5; the match to TRBD1 covers 7 bases. After removal of 5 bases from V and 6 bases from J, the junction contained 7 bases not matched to a gene. Germline V CDR1 and CDR2: LNHDA, SQIVND (reference sequence). The CDR3 consists of 14 residues. The CDR3 bases are TGTGCCAGTAGTTTAACACAGGGGCCTCAGCCCCAGCATTTT. Amino acids: CASSLTQGPQPQHF.

This clone was seen only once. The CDR3 sequence is CASSLLGTVYNEQFF. The CDR3 nucleotides are TGCGCCAGCAGCTTGCTCGGGACAGTTTACAATGAGCAGTTCTTC. This chain connects TRBV5-1 to TRBJ2-1; TRBD1 agrees at 7 bases. V lost 1 base and J lost 4; bases outside the gene matches: 5. This CDR3 contains 15 residues. CDR1 and CDR2 from the germline V gene are SGHRS and YFSETQ. The whole variable domain, filled in from reference TRBV5-1 and TRBJ2-1, reads KAGVTQTPRYLIKTRGQQVTLSCSPISGHRSVSWYQQTPGQGLQFLFEYFSETQRNKGNFPGRFSGRQFSNSRSEMNVSTLELGDSALYLCASSLLGTVYNEQFFGPGTRLTVL.

V is TRBV28 and J is TRBJ1-1, with D hard to call. With 2 bases removed from V and 3 bases from J, the gap between germline ends came to 10 bases. CDR3 length: 14 residues. The V gene's germline CDR1 is MDHEN and CDR2 SYDVKM. The CDR3: CASSLEGAYTEAFF. CDR3 in DNA: TGTGCCAGCAGTTTAGAGGGCGCTTACACTGAAGCTTTCTTT. Full variable domain (outside the CDR3, taken from reference TRBV28 and TRBJ1-1): DVKVTQSSRYLVKRTGEKVFLECVQDMDHENMFWYRQDPGLGLRLIYFSYDVKMKEKGDIPEGYSVSREKKERFSLILESASTNQTSMYLCASSLEGAYTEAFFGQGTRLTVV.

The chain links TRBV28 to TRBJ1-3; a weak D match, TRBD1 (6 bases). This CDR3 region has 16 residues. Germline values: CDR1 MDHEN, CDR2 SYDVKM. Trimming removed 1 base at V and 8 bases at J, with 18 bases between. The CDR3 DNA is TGTGCCAGCAGTTTATCCGGGGACACTTCTCCGTACACCATATATTTT. Translation: CASSLSGDTSPYTIYF. Full variable domain (remainder filled in from reference TRBV28 and TRBJ1-3): DVKVTQSSRYLVKRTGEKVFLECVQDMDHENMFWYRQDPGLGLRLIYFSYDVKMKEKGDIPEGYSVSREKKERFSLILESASTNQTSMYLCASSLSGDTSPYTIYFGEGSWLTVV.

The chain links TRBV2 to TRBJ2-3, with 8 bases matching TRBD1. This CDR3 comprises 15 residues. Losses at the gene ends were 2 bases for V and 2 bases for J; bases not matched to a gene: 3. Germline CDR1 SNHLY, CDR2 FYNNEI. The CDR3 spells CASSEWTGNTDTQYF. DNA for the CDR3: TGTGCCAGCAGTGAATGGACAGGGAACACAGATACGCAGTATTTT.

The chain couples TRBV4-3 to TRBJ2-5, with 10 nucleotides matching TRBD2. V shed 2 bases, J shed 3 bases, and the junction held 6 bases outside the gene matches. CDR1 and CDR2 from the germline V gene are LGHNA and YSLEER. This CDR3 has 16 amino acids. As DNA, the CDR3 is TGCGCCAGCAGCCAAAGCAGCGGGAGGGGAGAAGAGACCCAGTACTTC. This sequence encodes CASSQSSGRGEETQYF.

This sequence joins TRBV19 and TRBJ2-1; D is ambiguous. The CDR3 length is 13 residues. Trimming took 6 bases from V and 8 from J, leaving 14 bases between them. CDR1 is LNHDA and CDR2 is SQIVND in the germline V gene (reference sequence). The CDR3 loop is CASSRTESYEQFF. Here the CDR3 DNA reads TGTGCCAGTAGCAGGACCGAGTCTTATGAGCAGTTCTTC.

The genes are TRBV2 and TRBJ1-1, with D tentatively TRBD1 (6 bases). Germline lookup yields CDR1 SNHLY and CDR2 FYNNEI. V dropped 2 bases and J dropped 0 bases, with 10 bases sitting between them. The CDR3 has 15 residues. The CDR3 loop reads CASSETGNMNTEAFF. CDR3 bases: TGTGCCAGCAGTGAAACAGGGAACATGAACACTGAAGCTTTCTTT.

This clone was seen a few times. This chain uses TRBV2 with TRBJ2-7, with D perhaps TRBD1 (6 bases). The germline CDR1 and CDR2 sequences are SNHLY and FYNNEI. The V gene lost 6 bases and the J gene lost 9 bases, with 15 bases spanning the gap. This CDR3 contains 12 residues. CDR3 bases: TGTGCCAGCAGAGGACAGCGCCCCGTGCAGTACTTC. Its protein product is CASRGQRPVQYF.

The CDR3 nucleotides read TGCGCCAGCAGCCAAGCCCCGACGGAATATAATTCACCCCTCCACTTT. Its protein is CASSQAPTEYNSPLHF. This chain joins TRBV4-1 and TRBJ1-6; D is uncertain. The CDR3 is 16 amino acids. V lost 1 base and J 4 bases, leaving 11 bases between the germline ends. Per the germline V gene, CDR1 is MGHRA and CDR2 is YSYEKL.

The CDR3 DNA sequence: TGCGCCAGCAGCCAAGTCGCCACCGGGGAGCTGTTTTTT. It translates to CASSQVATGELFF. The chain links TRBV4-1 to TRBJ2-2; D ambiguous. The CDR3 extends over 13 amino acids. Trimming took off 1 base at V and 4 bases at J, with 4 bases between the two ends. Germline CDR1 is MGHRA and CDR2 is YSYEKL.

This chain uses TRBV6-5 with TRBJ2-1; D gene unclear. Germline V gives CDR1 MNHEY, CDR2 SVGAGI. The CDR3 runs to 14 residues. Trimming removed 2 bases from V and 8 bases from J, with 13 bases in between. The chain's CDR3 is CASSYGASGHEQFF. CDR3 DNA sequence: TGTGCCAGCAGTTACGGCGCTAGTGGTCATGAGCAGTTCTTC.

This clone has a handful of counts. V is TRBV6-5 and J is TRBJ1-5; 9 bases align to TRBD1. The junction had 6 bases not matched to a gene; V was cut back by 3 bases and J by 3 bases. This CDR3 has 16 residues. Germline loops: CDR1 MNHEY, CDR2 SVGAGI. The CDR3 DNA is TGTGCCAGCAGTTATCAGGACAGGGGCAACAATCAGCCCCAGCATTTT. This sequence encodes CASSYQDRGNNQPQHF.

This sequence joins TRBV28 and TRBJ2-5, with D unresolved. The ends were cut back, 2 bases at V and 4 bases at J, with 5 bases in the middle. The CDR3 runs 12 residues. Germline assignment: CDR1 MDHEN and CDR2 SYDVKM. Written as DNA, the CDR3 is TGTGCCAGCAGTTTAGTCCCAGAGACCCAGTACTTC. As protein: CASSLVPETQYF.

This chain connects TRBV28 to TRBJ1-1, with TRBD1 as a possible D gene (5 bases). Deletions cut 3 bases from V and 4 bases from J, with 9 bases between. There are 13 residues in the CDR3. Germline CDR1 reads MDHEN; CDR2 reads SYDVKM. The CDR3 sequence is CASSFRAITEAFF. CDR3 DNA: TGTGCCAGCAGTTTCAGGGCCATCACTGAAGCTTTCTTT.

The chain combines TRBV6-6 with TRBJ1-1, with D maybe TRBD1 (5 bases). V was trimmed by 6 bases and J by 0 bases, leaving 11 bases between them. This CDR3 has 14 residues. Per germline, CDR1 MNHNY and CDR2 SVGAGI (reference sequence). CDR3 region: CASRPRGMNTEAFF. CDR3 DNA: TGTGCCAGCAGACCCCGGGGGATGAACACTGAAGCTTTCTTT.